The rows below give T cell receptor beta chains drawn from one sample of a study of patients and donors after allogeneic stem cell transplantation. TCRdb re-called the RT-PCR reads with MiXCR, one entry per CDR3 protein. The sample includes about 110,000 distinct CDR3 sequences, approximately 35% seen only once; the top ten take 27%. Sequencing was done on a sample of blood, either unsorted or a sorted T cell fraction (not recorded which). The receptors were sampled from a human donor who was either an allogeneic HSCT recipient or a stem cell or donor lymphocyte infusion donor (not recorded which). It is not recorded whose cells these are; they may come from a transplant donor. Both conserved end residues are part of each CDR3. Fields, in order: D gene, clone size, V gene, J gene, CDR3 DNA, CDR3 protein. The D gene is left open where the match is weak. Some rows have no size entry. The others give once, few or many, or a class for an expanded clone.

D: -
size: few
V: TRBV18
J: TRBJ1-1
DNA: TGTGCCAGCTCACCCAGGGGTAGGACTGAAGCTTTCTTT
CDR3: CASSPRGRTEAFF

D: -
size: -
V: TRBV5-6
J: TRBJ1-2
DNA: TGTGCCAGCAGCCTCGGACGCCCTTATGGCTACACCTTC
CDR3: CASSLGRPYGYTF

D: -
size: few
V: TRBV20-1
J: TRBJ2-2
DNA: TGCAGTGCTAGTCCGGACCCCGGGGAGCTGTTTTTT
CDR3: CSASPDPGELFF

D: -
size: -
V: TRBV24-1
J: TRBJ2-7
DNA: TGTGCCACCAGTGACAGCAGTACGCCCCTCCCCGAGCAGTACTTC
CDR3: CATSDSSTPLPEQYF

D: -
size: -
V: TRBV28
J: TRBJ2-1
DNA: TGTGCCAGCAGTCAAACTAGCCTGTGGGGGAGATACAATGAGCAGTTCTTC
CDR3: CASSQTSLWGRYNEQFF

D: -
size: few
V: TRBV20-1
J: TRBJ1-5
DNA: TGCAGTGGGGGGGCGTCTGGGCAGCCCCAGCATTTT
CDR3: CSGGASGQPQHF

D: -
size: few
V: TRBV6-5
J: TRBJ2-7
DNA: TGTGCCACCGGGACGAATGAGCAGTACTTC
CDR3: CATGTNEQYF

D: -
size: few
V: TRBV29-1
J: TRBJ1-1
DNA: TGCAGCGCGAACCGGGGGCACGGCACTGAAGCTTTCTTT
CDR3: CSANRGHGTEAFF

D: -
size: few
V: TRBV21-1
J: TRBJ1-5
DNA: TGTGCCAGCAGAGGAGGAAAAAACATGGGCAATCAGCCCCAGCATTTT
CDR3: CASRGGKNMGNQPQHF

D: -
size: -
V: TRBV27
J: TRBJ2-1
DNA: TGTGCCAGCAGTCTCCCGACTAGTCCCAATGAGCAGTTCTTC
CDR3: CASSLPTSPNEQFF

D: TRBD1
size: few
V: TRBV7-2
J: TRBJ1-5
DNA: TGTGCCAGCAGTTACAGGGGTCAGCCCCAGCATTTT
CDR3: CASSYRGQPQHF

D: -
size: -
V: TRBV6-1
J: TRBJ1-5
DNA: TGTGCCAGCAGTGAGCGGGGTAGACAGAATCAGCCCCAGCATTTT
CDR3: CASSERGRQNQPQHF

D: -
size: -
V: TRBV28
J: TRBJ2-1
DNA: TGTGCCAGCAGTTTTGGAGACAGGTCATACAATGAGCAGTTCTTC
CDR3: CASSFGDRSYNEQFF

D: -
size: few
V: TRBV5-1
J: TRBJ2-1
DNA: TGCGCCAGCAGCTGGGACGAGCATGAGCAGTTCTTC
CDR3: CASSWDEHEQFF

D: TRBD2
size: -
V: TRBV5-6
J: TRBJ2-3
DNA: TGTGCCAGCAGACCCCGAGGTCGGCGGGAGCCCCAAGATACGCAGTATTTT
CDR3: CASRPRGRREPQDTQYF

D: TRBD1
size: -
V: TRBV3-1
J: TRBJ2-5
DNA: TGTGCCAGCAGCCGAAGGACTTACTCTCTCCGGGACAGGACCGGAGAGACCCAGTACTTC
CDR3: CASSRRTYSLRDRTGETQYF

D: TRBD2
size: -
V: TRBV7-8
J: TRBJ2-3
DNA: TGTGCCAGCAGCTTAAATGGCGGGAGAAGAGATACGCAGTATTTT
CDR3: CASSLNGGRRDTQYF